This T cell receptor (beta chain) emerged from a study of CD8 T cells in Susac syndrome. With random hexamers, reverse transcription was performed on about 0.5 to 1 ug of RNA. By means of immunoSEQ multiplex PCR, TCR beta CDR3 spanning 54 Vbeta and 13 Jbeta underwent amplification. TCRdb fed the immunoSEQ multiplex PCR reads into MiXCR, producing one record per CDR3 protein. The sample has 190,000 or so distinct CDR3 sequences; roughly 95% are singletons. Per the germline V gene, CDR1 is LNHDA and CDR2 is SQIVND (reference sequence). The CDR3 covers 13 residues. V gave up 2 bases and J gave up 6 bases, with 7 bases separating them.

This chain connects TRBV19 to TRBJ2-2, with TRBD1 as a possible D gene (5 bases). The sample comprised CD4+ T cells from PBMCs. This TCR was sampled from a human donor with multiple sclerosis. CDR3 in amino acids: CASSIPGSGELFF. CDR3 DNA: TGTGCCAGTAGTATACCAGGGTCCGGGGAGCTGTTTTTT.